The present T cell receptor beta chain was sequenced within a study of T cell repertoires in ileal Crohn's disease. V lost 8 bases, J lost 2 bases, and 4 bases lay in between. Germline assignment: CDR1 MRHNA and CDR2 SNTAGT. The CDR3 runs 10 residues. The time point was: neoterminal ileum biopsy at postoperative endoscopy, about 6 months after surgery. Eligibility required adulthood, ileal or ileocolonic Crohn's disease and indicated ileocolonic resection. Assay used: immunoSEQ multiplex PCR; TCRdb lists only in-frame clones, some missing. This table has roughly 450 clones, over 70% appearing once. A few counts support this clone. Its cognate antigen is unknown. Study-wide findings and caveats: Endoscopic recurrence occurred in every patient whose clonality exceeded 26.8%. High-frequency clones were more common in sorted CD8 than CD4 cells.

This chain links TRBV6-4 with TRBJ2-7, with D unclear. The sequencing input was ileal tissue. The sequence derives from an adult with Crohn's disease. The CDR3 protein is CASPTYEQYV. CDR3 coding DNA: TGTGCCAGCCCCACCTACGAGCAGTACGTC.